A selection of T cell receptor beta chains follows, all from one sample in a study of T cell repertoires in cytomegalovirus infection. TCRdb itself ran the reads through MiXCR, one entry per CDR3 protein. Of around 250,000 distinct CDR3 sequences listed, about a sixth are singletons. Sequencing was performed on CD8+ T cells from PBMCs. These receptors originate from a human donor in good health (CMV status not recorded). Some clones in this sample may be carry-over from other donors' samples. CDR3s include the opening cysteine and the closing phenylalanine or tryptophan. Each record gives: D gene, V gene, clone size, J gene, CDR3 protein, CDR3 DNA. A D gene is named only where the DNA matches it firmly. The size entry is marked missing in some rows and otherwise reads once, few, many or a size class.

.	TRBV5-8	few	TRBJ2-1	CASSWRSSYNEQFF	TGTGCCAGCAGCTGGAGAAGCTCCTACAATGAGCAGTTCTTC
.	TRBV5-1	few	TRBJ2-1	CASSLFGGSDNEQFF	TGCGCCAGCAGCTTGTTTGGGGGTTCGGACAATGAGCAGTTCTTC
TRBD1	TRBV7-6	many	TRBJ2-3	CASSPTGTFSTDTQYF	TGTGCCAGCAGCCCGACAGGGACCTTTTCCACAGATACGCAGTATTTT
TRBD1	TRBV6-6	many	TRBJ1-5	CASSYPPGGLDQPQHF	TGTGCCAGCAGTTATCCCCCAGGGGGACTAGATCAGCCCCAGCATTTT
.	TRBV7-6	.	TRBJ2-1	CASSPLAGAIYNEQFF	TGTGCCAGCAGCCCCCTTGCGGGGGCTATCTACAATGAGCAGTTCTTC
.	TRBV12-3/TRBV12-4	.	TRBJ1-2	CASSLRGGYGYTF	TGTGCCAGCAGTTTAAGGGGGGGCTATGGCTACACCTTC
.	TRBV4-3	.	TRBJ2-7	CASSHNTGHNYEQYF	TGCGCCAGCAGCCACAATACGGGACACAACTACGAGCAGTACTTC
TRBD1	TRBV12-3/TRBV12-4	.	TRBJ2-6	CASSFQRAGQGFPSGANVLTF	TGTGCCAGCAGTTTTCAACGAGCTGGACAGGGGTTCCCCTCTGGGGCCAACGTCCTGACTTTC
.	TRBV6-1	.	TRBJ2-7	CASRHPGQVYEQYF	TGTGCCAGCAGGCACCCGGGACAAGTCTACGAGCAGTACTTC
.	TRBV7-2	many	TRBJ1-3	CASSLAPWGRSGNTIYF	TGTGCCAGCAGCTTGGCCCCTTGGGGTCGCTCTGGAAACACCATATATTTT
TRBD2	TRBV7-9	.	TRBJ2-3	CASSTLSTSGGAARHTQYF	TGTGCCAGCAGCACACTATCGACTAGCGGGGGTGCAGCACGACATACGCAGTATTTT
TRBD1	TRBV9	.	TRBJ2-2	CASSARTGLSGELFF	TGTGCCAGCAGCGCTCGGACAGGGCTTTCCGGGGAGCTGTTTTTT
.	TRBV19	few	TRBJ2-2	CASSILTPNTGELFF	TGTGCCAGTAGTATTCTCACCCCCAACACCGGGGAGCTGTTTTTT
.	TRBV5-4	.	TRBJ2-4	CASSLFLSPGKLAKNIQYF	TGTGCCAGCAGCTTGTTCTTGTCGCCGGGGAAACTAGCCAAAAACATTCAGTACTTC
TRBD1	TRBV29-1	.	TRBJ2-7	CSVTPGQGIFEQYF	TGCAGCGTTACCCCGGGACAGGGGATATTCGAGCAGTACTTC
TRBD1	TRBV29-1	few	TRBJ2-3	CSVEEWPGGQGLGWTQYF	TGCAGCGTTGAAGAGTGGCCGGGCGGACAGGGGCTGGGTTGGACGCAGTATTTT